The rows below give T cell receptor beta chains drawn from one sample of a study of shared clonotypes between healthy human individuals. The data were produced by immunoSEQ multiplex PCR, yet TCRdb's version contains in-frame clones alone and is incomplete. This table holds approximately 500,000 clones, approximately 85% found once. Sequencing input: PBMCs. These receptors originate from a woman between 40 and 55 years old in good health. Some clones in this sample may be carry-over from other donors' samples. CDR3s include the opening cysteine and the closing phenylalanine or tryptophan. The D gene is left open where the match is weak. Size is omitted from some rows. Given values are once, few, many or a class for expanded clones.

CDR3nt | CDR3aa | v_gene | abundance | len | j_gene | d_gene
TGCGCCAGCAGCAGCCGGACAGGGGGCACAGATACGCAGTATTTT | CASSSRTGGTDTQYF | TRBV4-3 | NA | 15 | TRBJ2-3 | TRBD1
TGCGCCAGCAGTGATAGACCGGGACTAGCGGGAGATGGGAACACCGGGGAGCTGTTTTTT | CASSDRPGLAGDGNTGELFF | TRBV10-1 | NA | 20 | TRBJ2-2 | TRBD2
TGTGCCAGTAGTATCGGAGGGGGGGGGCGGCTAAATCAGCCCCAGCATTTT | CASSIGGGGRLNQPQHF | TRBV19 | NA | 17 | TRBJ1-5 | NA
TGCGCCAGCAGTTCATCGTACAATCAGCCCCAGCATTTT | CASSSSYNQPQHF | TRBV10-1 | few | 13 | TRBJ1-5 | NA
TGTGCCTGGAGTTCCGGGACAGGGGTGGAGACCCAGTACTTC | CAWSSGTGVETQYF | TRBV30 | NA | 14 | TRBJ2-5 | TRBD1
TGTGCCAGCCTGGTAGGGGCCTGCCGCTACGAGCAGTACTTC | CASLVGACRYEQYF | TRBV11-3 | NA | 14 | TRBJ2-7 | NA
TGTGCCACCCCAGGAGAAGGGGGCCGCAATCAGCCCCAGCATTTT | CATPGEGGRNQPQHF | TRBV19 | NA | 15 | TRBJ1-5 | TRBD1
TGTGCCAGCAGCTTCCTTAGAGGGGGGATCTACGAGCAGTACTTC | CASSFLRGGIYEQYF | TRBV5-6 | NA | 15 | TRBJ2-7 | NA
TGTGCCAGCAGCTTGGCAGGGGGCGTATCTGGGGCCAACGTCCTGACTTTC | CASSLAGGVSGANVLTF | TRBV5-5 | NA | 17 | TRBJ2-6 | TRBD1
TGCAGCGTTGAAAACAGGGCCTATACGACGAACACTGAAGCTTTCTTT | CSVENRAYTTNTEAFF | TRBV29-1 | NA | 16 | TRBJ1-1 | NA
TGTGCCAGCAGTTACAATGGCGGGAGCTCCTACAATGAGCAGTTCTTC | CASSYNGGSSYNEQFF | TRBV6-5 | NA | 16 | TRBJ2-1 | TRBD2
TGTGCCTGCCAGACTAGCGGGTTTGGCGAGCAGTACTTC | CACQTSGFGEQYF | TRBV30 | NA | 13 | TRBJ2-7 | TRBD2
TGCGCCAGCAGCCCCTCAGGGGACAGGATCTACAATGAGCAGTTCTTC | CASSPSGDRIYNEQFF | TRBV4-1 | few | 16 | TRBJ2-1 | TRBD1
TGTGCCAGCACCGACTTAACTATGAACACTGAAGCTTTCTTT | CASTDLTMNTEAFF | TRBV6-6 | NA | 14 | TRBJ1-1 | NA
TGTGCCATCAGTGAGGGTTCCTACGAGCAGTACTTC | CAISEGSYEQYF | TRBV10-3 | NA | 12 | TRBJ2-7 | NA
TGTGCCAGCAGCTCGGAGATCACAGATACGCAGTATTTT | CASSSEITDTQYF | TRBV7-2 | once | 13 | TRBJ2-3 | NA
TGTGCCAGCAGCTTAGTTTGGCGGGGGGGCAGGAGAAAAGAGACCCAGTACTTC | CASSLVWRGGRRKETQYF | TRBV7-2 | NA | 18 | TRBJ2-5 | TRBD2
TGTGCCAGCAGTTCTACGGTCGGGTCCGAAGCTTTCTTT | CASSSTVGSEAFF | TRBV7-9 | few | 13 | TRBJ1-1 | NA
TGTGCCAGCAGCTTAGGACTTGAGTTAGCCAAAAACATTCAGTACTTC | CASSLGLELAKNIQYF | TRBV7-9 | NA | 16 | TRBJ2-4 | NA
TGTGCCAGCAGCAGGACAGGGTTCCACAATGAGCAGTTCTTC | CASSRTGFHNEQFF | TRBV11-2 | few | 14 | TRBJ2-1 | TRBD1
TGTGCCAGCAGTTTATGGAGGACACGCTCCTACGAGCAGTACTTC | CASSLWRTRSYEQYF | TRBV28 | NA | 15 | TRBJ2-7 | NA
TGTGCCAGCAGTCCCAGGACTAGCACAGATACGCAGTATTTT | CASSPRTSTDTQYF | TRBV6-5 | NA | 14 | TRBJ2-3 | NA
TGTGCCAGCAGTTACCAGCGGGAGGGCCGGGGGGATACGCAGTATTTT | CASSYQREGRGDTQYF | TRBV6-9 | NA | 16 | TRBJ2-3 | TRBD2
TGTGCCAGCAGCCAGGACAGGGTTAACACCGGGGAGCTGTTTTTT | CASSQDRVNTGELFF | TRBV11-2 | NA | 15 | TRBJ2-2 | TRBD1
TGTGCCAGCTCACCACCTCGACTAGCGGCCCAGACAGACAATGAGCAGTTCTTC | CASSPPRLAAQTDNEQFF | TRBV18 | NA | 18 | TRBJ2-1 | TRBD2
TGCGCCAGCAGCCTCCCGCGGGACTATACTAGCACAGATACGCAGTATTTT | CASSLPRDYTSTDTQYF | TRBV4-1 | once | 17 | TRBJ2-3 | TRBD2
TGTGCCAGCAGCTTAACCTCGACAAGGACAGGGAGAATAAACGAGCAGTACTTC | CASSLTSTRTGRINEQYF | TRBV7-6 | many | 18 | TRBJ2-7 | TRBD1
TGTGCCAGCTCACCACAGGGGACTACTACCGGGGAGCTGTTTTTT | CASSPQGTTTGELFF | TRBV18 | NA | 15 | TRBJ2-2 | TRBD2
TGTGCCAGCAGCAGAGGACGTAGCTCCTACAATGAGCAGTTCTTC | CASSRGRSSYNEQFF | TRBV7-3 | NA | 15 | TRBJ2-1 | NA
TGTGCCAGCAGTTTGCCCGGGGGAAGAAACGAGCAGTACTTC | CASSLPGGRNEQYF | TRBV28 | few | 14 | TRBJ2-7 | NA
TGCGCCAGCAGCCACCGAAATGAAGCTTTCTTT | CASSHRNEAFF | TRBV4-1 | NA | 11 | TRBJ1-1 | NA
TGTGCCAGCAGCGGACTAGCGGGAGGGAATGAGCAGTTCTTC | CASSGLAGGNEQFF | TRBV6-4 | NA | 14 | TRBJ2-1 | TRBD2
TGTGCCAGCAGCTTACAGGGGGGGCGTCGCACAGATACGCAGTATTTT | CASSLQGGRRTDTQYF | TRBV7-3 | once | 16 | TRBJ2-3 | NA
TGTGCCAGCAGCCAAGCGGGGTACGGCTACACCTTC | CASSQAGYGYTF | TRBV14 | NA | 12 | TRBJ1-2 | NA
TGTGCCAGCACCCCCTGGGGGGTAGGCCAAGAGACCCAGTACTTC | CASTPWGVGQETQYF | TRBV28 | NA | 15 | TRBJ2-5 | NA
TGTGCCAGTAGTCCGGGGACACCAACAAACCCTGAAGCTTTCTTT | CASSPGTPTNPEAFF | TRBV19 | once | 15 | TRBJ1-1 | NA
TGTGCCAGCAGCTTAGACGGACGACAGGGACCCTACAATGAGCAGTTCTTC | CASSLDGRQGPYNEQFF | TRBV11-2 | NA | 17 | TRBJ2-1 | TRBD1
TGTGCCAGCAAGGAGCACACTGAAGCTTTCTTT | CASKEHTEAFF | TRBV28 | few | 11 | TRBJ1-1 | NA
TGTGCCAGTAGTATGGGAGGGGCGAACACCGGGGAGCTGTTTTTT | CASSMGGANTGELFF | TRBV19 | NA | 15 | TRBJ2-2 | TRBD2
TGTGCCAGTAGTATTCAAGGGGGAAGCTACGAGCAGTACTTC | CASSIQGGSYEQYF | TRBV19 | NA | 14 | TRBJ2-7 | NA
TGTGCCAGCAGTTTAAGTCTAGCGGTGGACACCGGGGAGCTGTTTTTT | CASSLSLAVDTGELFF | TRBV28 | NA | 16 | TRBJ2-2 | TRBD2
TGTGCCAGCAGCCCAAACTTAAACACTGAAGCTTTCTTT | CASSPNLNTEAFF | TRBV9 | once | 13 | TRBJ1-1 | NA
TGCGCCAGCAGCTTGGAAAGCAATCAGCCCCAGCATTTT | CASSLESNQPQHF | TRBV5-1 | NA | 13 | TRBJ1-5 | NA
TGTGCCACCAGCAGAGGTGGACAGATCGGAAACATTCAGTACTTC | CATSRGGQIGNIQYF | TRBV15 | NA | 15 | TRBJ2-4 | NA
TGTGCCTGGAGTTGGCCCCAGGTAGCCAAAAACATTCAGTACTTC | CAWSWPQVAKNIQYF | TRBV30 | NA | 15 | TRBJ2-4 | NA
TGTGCCAGCAGCTTGCAGCTAGCGGGAGGGCCCTACGAGCAGTACTTC | CASSLQLAGGPYEQYF | TRBV5-4 | NA | 16 | TRBJ2-7 | TRBD2
TGTGCCAGCAGCCCAAGCCCCACAGGCCTCACCGGGGAGCTGTTTTTT | CASSPSPTGLTGELFF | TRBV7-3 | NA | 16 | TRBJ2-2 | NA
TGTGCCAGCAGTGAATTAGCGGGAGACCCCTACGAGCAGTACTTC | CASSELAGDPYEQYF | TRBV2 | NA | 15 | TRBJ2-7 | TRBD2
TGTGCCAACACCCCGACTAGCGGGAGCGCCAATGAGCAGTTCTTC | CANTPTSGSANEQFF | TRBV6-4 | once | 15 | TRBJ2-1 | TRBD2
TGTGCCAGCAGCTTAACTAGCGTCCGACTAGCCAAAAACATTCAGTACTTC | CASSLTSVRLAKNIQYF | TRBV5-6 | NA | 17 | TRBJ2-4 | TRBD2
TGTGCCTGGACCACCGGGACTAGCGACAGCGAGCAGTACTTC | CAWTTGTSDSEQYF | TRBV30 | once | 14 | TRBJ2-7 | TRBD2
TGTGCCAGCAGTTTATCCCAGGGTTTGGGTACTGAAGCTTTCTTT | CASSLSQGLGTEAFF | TRBV27 | many | 15 | TRBJ1-1 | NA
TGTGCCTGGCGGGGACTAGCGGTCACAGATACGCAGTATTTT | CAWRGLAVTDTQYF | TRBV30 | NA | 14 | TRBJ2-3 | TRBD2